A selection of T cell receptor beta chains follows, all from one sample in a study of OX40 agonist ivuxolimab in advanced cancers. Produced via immunoSEQ multiplex PCR; TCRdb's table is partial and in-frame only. Of some 66,000 clones in the sample, about four fifths are singletons; the top ten hold 5.5%. Sequencing used CD4+ or CD8+ T cells sorted from blood, obtained in a trial of the OX40 agonist ivuxolimab. The source of these receptors is an adult with an advanced solid tumor such as melanoma, head and neck, liver or kidney cancer. Each CDR3 is given with its conserved first and last residue. Fields, in order: V gene, D gene, clone size, J gene, CDR3 protein, CDR3 DNA. D genes are given only for firm matches. Size tells how often a clone was seen (once, few, many) or the class of an expanded clone, and some rows leave it out.

v_call: TRBV7-2
d_call: -
clone_size: -
j_call: TRBJ2-5
cdr3_aa: CASSYTSLGETQYF
cdr3_nt: TGTGCCAGCAGCTATACTAGCCTTGGGGAGACCCAGTACTTC

v_call: TRBV7-9
d_call: -
clone_size: few
j_call: TRBJ1-3
cdr3_aa: CASSDPRVYSGNTIYF
cdr3_nt: TGTGCCAGCAGCGACCCCAGGGTTTATTCCGGAAACACCATATATTTT

v_call: TRBV4-1
d_call: -
clone_size: once
j_call: TRBJ2-2
cdr3_aa: CASSQEGYSGGELFF
cdr3_nt: TGCGCCAGCAGCCAAGAAGGGTACTCGGGCGGGGAGCTGTTTTTT

v_call: TRBV11-1
d_call: -
clone_size: -
j_call: TRBJ2-7
cdr3_aa: CASGRWQDYEQYF
cdr3_nt: TGTGCCAGCGGACGGTGGCAGGACTACGAGCAGTACTTC

v_call: TRBV6-5
d_call: -
clone_size: few
j_call: TRBJ2-3
cdr3_aa: CASSYGQGTDTQYF
cdr3_nt: TGTGCCAGCAGTTACGGGCAGGGAACAGATACGCAGTATTTT

v_call: TRBV18
d_call: -
clone_size: -
j_call: TRBJ2-1
cdr3_aa: CASSPTDNEQFF
cdr3_nt: TGTGCCAGCTCACCAACCGACAATGAGCAGTTCTTC

v_call: TRBV7-9
d_call: -
clone_size: -
j_call: TRBJ2-7
cdr3_aa: CASSRLEVYEQYF
cdr3_nt: TGTGCCAGCAGCCGTCTTGAAGTCTACGAGCAGTACTTC

v_call: TRBV28
d_call: TRBD1
clone_size: -
j_call: TRBJ1-5
cdr3_aa: CASGTGSLPGSNQPQHF
cdr3_nt: TGTGCCAGCGGGACAGGGAGTCTGCCGGGCAGCAATCAGCCCCAGCATTTT

v_call: TRBV25-1
d_call: -
clone_size: -
j_call: TRBJ2-1
cdr3_aa: CASSELGARSSYNEQFF
cdr3_nt: TGTGCCAGCAGTGAATTAGGGGCTAGGAGCTCCTACAATGAGCAGTTCTTC

v_call: TRBV5-1
d_call: TRBD2
clone_size: -
j_call: TRBJ2-7
cdr3_aa: CASSLGAGGTYYEQYF
cdr3_nt: TGCGCCAGCAGCTTGGGGGCGGGAGGGACTTACTACGAGCAGTACTTC

v_call: TRBV5-6
d_call: -
clone_size: -
j_call: TRBJ2-3
cdr3_aa: CASSLIENLGADTQYF
cdr3_nt: TGTGCCAGCAGCTTGATCGAGAACCTTGGTGCAGATACGCAGTATTTT

v_call: TRBV7-8
d_call: -
clone_size: -
j_call: TRBJ2-4
cdr3_aa: CASSPPKNIQYF
cdr3_nt: TGTGCCAGCAGCCCACCCAAAAACATTCAGTACTTC

v_call: TRBV19
d_call: -
clone_size: few
j_call: TRBJ1-2
cdr3_aa: CASRRPARDGYTF
cdr3_nt: TGTGCCAGTAGGAGGCCTGCCCGGGATGGCTACACCTTC

v_call: TRBV5-8
d_call: TRBD1
clone_size: few
j_call: TRBJ1-6
cdr3_aa: CASSTGQGDSPLHF
cdr3_nt: TGTGCCAGCAGCACAGGACAGGGAGACTCACCCCTCCACTTT

v_call: TRBV27
d_call: -
clone_size: -
j_call: TRBJ2-7
cdr3_aa: CASSWLPRDEQYF
cdr3_nt: TGTGCCAGCAGTTGGTTACCGCGGGACGAGCAGTACTTC

v_call: TRBV28
d_call: TRBD2
clone_size: -
j_call: TRBJ2-5
cdr3_aa: CASSLWGLADGETQYF
cdr3_nt: TGTGCCAGCAGTTTATGGGGACTAGCGGATGGGGAGACCCAGTACTTC

v_call: TRBV18
d_call: -
clone_size: few
j_call: TRBJ1-4
cdr3_aa: CASSDLQSEKLFF
cdr3_nt: TGTGCCAGCTCAGATTTACAGAGTGAAAAACTGTTTTTT

v_call: TRBV7-9
d_call: -
clone_size: -
j_call: TRBJ1-6
cdr3_aa: CASIARGANNSPLHF
cdr3_nt: TGTGCCAGCATAGCGAGGGGGGCAAATAATTCACCCCTCCACTTT

v_call: TRBV7-7
d_call: TRBD2
clone_size: once
j_call: TRBJ2-5
cdr3_aa: CASSLASGTGEQYF
cdr3_nt: TGTGCCAGCAGCTTAGCGAGCGGGACGGGGGAGCAGTACTTC

v_call: TRBV6-5
d_call: -
clone_size: -
j_call: TRBJ2-2
cdr3_aa: CASSYGAGTGELFF
cdr3_nt: TGTGCCAGCAGTTACGGGGCGGGCACCGGGGAGCTGTTTTTT

v_call: TRBV7-2
d_call: -
clone_size: few
j_call: TRBJ1-6
cdr3_aa: CASSFHGNSPLHF
cdr3_nt: TGTGCCAGCAGCTTTCACGGAAATTCACCCCTCCACTTT

v_call: TRBV10-3
d_call: -
clone_size: -
j_call: TRBJ1-2
cdr3_aa: CAISDPHLKGDGLSYGYTF
cdr3_nt: TGTGCCATCAGTGACCCACACCTCAAAGGAGACGGACTGAGCTATGGCTACACCTTC

v_call: TRBV5-1
d_call: -
clone_size: -
j_call: TRBJ2-2
cdr3_aa: CASSLGHRSPNTGELFF
cdr3_nt: TGCGCCAGCAGCTTAGGGCACAGGAGCCCGAACACCGGGGAGCTGTTTTTT

v_call: TRBV2
d_call: -
clone_size: few
j_call: TRBJ2-2
cdr3_aa: CASKGSQNTGELFF
cdr3_nt: TGTGCCAGCAAGGGCAGCCAGAACACCGGGGAGCTGTTTTTT

v_call: TRBV19
d_call: TRBD1
clone_size: -
j_call: TRBJ1-5
cdr3_aa: CASSTQGDQPQHF
cdr3_nt: TGTGCCAGTAGTACACAGGGGGATCAGCCCCAGCATTTT

v_call: TRBV7-2
d_call: -
clone_size: once
j_call: TRBJ2-7
cdr3_aa: CASSVNYEQYF
cdr3_nt: TGTGCCAGCAGCGTGAACTACGAGCAGTACTTC

v_call: TRBV4-2
d_call: TRBD2
clone_size: -
j_call: TRBJ2-2
cdr3_aa: CASSLGLVGGELFF
cdr3_nt: TGTGCCAGCAGCCTTGGACTAGTAGGCGGGGAGCTGTTTTTT

v_call: TRBV5-1
d_call: -
clone_size: -
j_call: TRBJ1-4
cdr3_aa: CASSLNGGNEKLFF
cdr3_nt: TGCGCCAGCAGCTTGAATGGGGGGAATGAAAAACTGTTTTTT

v_call: TRBV7-8
d_call: TRBD2
clone_size: -
j_call: TRBJ2-3
cdr3_aa: CASSLEMGLVSDTQYF
cdr3_nt: TGTGCCAGCAGCTTAGAAATGGGACTAGTCTCAGATACGCAGTATTTT

v_call: TRBV30
d_call: -
clone_size: -
j_call: TRBJ2-3
cdr3_aa: CAWSLVGGDTQYF
cdr3_nt: TGTGCCTGGAGCCTAGTTGGCGGCGATACGCAGTATTTT

v_call: TRBV27
d_call: TRBD2
clone_size: -
j_call: TRBJ2-1
cdr3_aa: CASSLGLAGSDEQFF
cdr3_nt: TGTGCCAGCAGTTTAGGACTAGCGGGGTCAGATGAGCAGTTCTTC

v_call: TRBV28
d_call: -
clone_size: -
j_call: TRBJ2-7
cdr3_aa: CASSFLSLSYEQYF
cdr3_nt: TGTGCCAGCAGTTTTCTCAGCTTAAGCTACGAGCAGTACTTC

v_call: TRBV29-1
d_call: -
clone_size: -
j_call: TRBJ2-1
cdr3_aa: CSVEGGRSFSYNEQFF
cdr3_nt: TGCAGCGTTGAAGGAGGCAGGTCTTTCTCCTACAATGAGCAGTTCTTC